This T cell receptor (beta chain) stems from a study of control samples from healthy donors and cancer patients. The method was immunoSEQ multiplex PCR; TCRdb's version includes in-frame clones alone and lacks a portion of them. The table lists about 190,000 clones, about 90% of them singletons. Trimming took off 5 bases at V and 8 bases at J, with 13 bases between the two ends. The CDR3 contains 14 residues. The germline gives CDR1 MNHEY, CDR2 SVGAGI. The TCR was taken from a man aged 25-45 years in good health. The sequencing input was blood. V and J are TRBV6-5 and TRBJ1-6; D may be TRBD1 (5 bases). CDR3 sequence: CASSREGKDSPLHF. The CDR3 region has the DNA TGTGCCAGCAGTCGAGAGGGGAAGGATTCACCCCTCCACTTT.